A single sample gave rise to the 29 T cell receptor beta chains below, sequenced in a study of blood T cell repertoires in COVID-19. The assay was immunoSEQ multiplex PCR, and TCRdb's table has in-frame clones only and misses some. The table has around 40,000 clones, over 80% seen once. Material: peripheral blood. These receptors all come from a man aged 50-59 years with active or convalescent COVID-19.

The chain joins TRBV7-9 to TRBJ2-1; D not resolved. From germline, CDR1 is SEHNR and CDR2 FQNEAQ (reference sequence). This CDR3 is 12 amino acids long. V dropped 3 bases and J dropped 8 bases, with 8 bases sitting between them. This chain's CDR3 is CASSFGLDEQFF. CDR3 nucleotides: TGTGCCAGCAGCTTCGGGTTGGATGAGCAGTTCTTC.

The chain couples TRBV7-3 to TRBJ1-1; D is uncertain. Deletions cut 2 bases from V and 2 bases from J, with 18 bases between. CDR1 is SGHTA, CDR2 FQGTGA, per germline. This CDR3 is 17 amino acids long. The CDR3 region has the DNA TGTGCCAGCAGCTTAGACGGCAGCTCTCACTACAACACTGAAGCTTTCTTT. Protein sequence: CASSLDGSSHYNTEAFF. Full variable domain (missing parts from reference TRBV7-3 and TRBJ1-1): GAGVSQTPSNKVTEKGKYVELRCDPISGHTALYWYRQSLGQGPEFLIYFQGTGAADDSGLPNDRFFAVRPEGSVSTLKIQRTERGDSAVYLCASSLDGSSHYNTEAFFGQGTRLTVV.

A single count supports this clone. The chain uses TRBV6-6 and TRBJ2-2; 7 bases match TRBD1. There are 16 residues in the CDR3. Germline CDR1 MNHNY, CDR2 SVGAGI (reference sequence). With 5 bases clipped from V and 4 bases from J, the junction kept 10 bases outside the gene matches. CDR3 residues: CASSKPLGQSTGELFF. The CDR3 nucleotides are TGTGCCAGCAGTAAACCATTGGGACAGAGCACCGGGGAGCTGTTTTTT.

V and J are TRBV5-1 and TRBJ2-5; D might be TRBD1 (5 bases). The CDR3 has 15 amino acids. Trimming removed 0 bases from V and 4 bases from J, with 13 bases in between. Germline CDR1 reads SGHRS; CDR2 reads YFSETQ. CDR3 amino acids: CASSLASGRVETQYF. CDR3 DNA: TGCGCCAGCAGCTTGGCCTCGGGCAGGGTAGAGACCCAGTACTTC.

The gene calls are TRBV7-3 and TRBJ1-6; the D is unclear. Germline-derived CDR1 and CDR2 are SGHTA and FQGTGA. The V end lost 2 bases, the J end lost 6 bases, and 8 bases lay between the germline ends. The CDR3 totals 14 residues. The CDR3 bases are TGTGCCAGCAGCTTACGGGAAGCTAATTCACCCCTCCACTTT. This encodes CASSLREANSPLHF. Full variable domain (outside the CDR3, taken from reference TRBV7-3 and TRBJ1-6): GAGVSQTPSNKVTEKGKYVELRCDPISGHTALYWYRQSLGQGPEFLIYFQGTGAADDSGLPNDRFFAVRPEGSVSTLKIQRTERGDSAVYLCASSLREANSPLHFGNGTRLTVT.

The chain is built from TRBV9 and TRBJ2-5; D remains unclear. V dropped 3 bases and J dropped 4 bases, with 10 bases sitting between them. The V gene's germline CDR1 is SGDLS and CDR2 YYNGEE. The CDR3 is 13 amino acids. The CDR3 region is CASSDPWAETQYF. The CDR3 nucleotides are TGTGCCAGCAGCGACCCGTGGGCAGAGACCCAGTACTTC.

This clone occurred once. The chain joins TRBV4-1 to TRBJ2-4; TRBD2 agrees at 14 bases. Unmatched junction bases numbered 12, after V lost 4 bases and J lost 1 base. The germline gives CDR1 MGHRA, CDR2 YSYEKL. This CDR3 spans 20 amino acids. CDR3 sequence (DNA): TGCGCCAGCAGCCTTTCCGGGACTAGCGGGAGAGGTAGGGCCAAAAACATTCAGTACTTC. It codes for CASSLSGTSGRGRAKNIQYF.

V is TRBV7-8 and J is TRBJ2-7, with a weak D call TRBD1 (6 bases). This CDR3 contains 14 residues. The germline CDR1 and CDR2 sequences are SGHVS and FQNEAQ. V was pared by 5 bases and J by 2 bases, with 13 bases between. In DNA, the CDR3 is TGTGCCAGCAGCAGCCGGGACACCACCTACGAGCAGTACTTC. Its translation is CASSSRDTTYEQYF.

The rearrangement uses TRBV15 and TRBJ1-4; D perhaps matches TRBD1 (5 bases). Germline V gene lookup returns CDR1 LNHNV and CDR2 YYDKDF (reference sequence). The CDR3 covers 15 residues. Trimming cost V 0 bases and J 4 bases, with 9 bases left between them. The DNA of the CDR3 is TGTGCCACCAGCAGAGATAAGGGGTTTAATGAAAAACTGTTTTTT. Protein: CATSRDKGFNEKLFF.

This chain uses TRBV27 with TRBJ1-1; 8 bases are shared with TRBD1. This CDR3 has 14 amino acids. Germline V lookup: CDR1 MNHEY, CDR2 SMNVEV (reference sequence). Germline trimming cut 6 bases from V and 5 bases from J; bases unmatched to any gene: 8. CDR3 DNA sequence: TGTGCCAGCAGCTTACGACAGGGGACGACTGAAGCTTTCTTT. Translating gives CASSLRQGTTEAFF.

The V and J genes are TRBV10-3 and TRBJ1-2; possible D gene TRBD1, 5 bases. In germline, CDR1 is ENHRY, CDR2 SYGVKD. This CDR3 comprises 15 residues. V was clipped by 0 bases and J by 7 bases, with 15 bases between them. The CDR3 coding sequence is TGTGCCATCAGTGAGTCACAAGGGGCTTTGTTTGGCTACACCTTC. This sequence encodes CAISESQGALFGYTF.

V is TRBV18 and J is TRBJ2-7; 9 bases match TRBD2. The V segment lost 5 bases and the J segment 3 bases; nucleotides outside the gene matches: 5. Per the germline V gene, CDR1 is KGHSH and CDR2 is LQKENI. CDR3 length: 14 residues. CDR3: CASSSSSGVYEQYF. CDR3 nucleotide sequence: TGTGCCAGCTCATCTTCTAGCGGGGTCTACGAGCAGTACTTC. Full variable domain (outside the CDR3, taken from reference TRBV18 and TRBJ2-7): NAGVMQNPRHLVRRRGQEARLRCSPMKGHSHVYWYRQLPEEGLKFMVYLQKENIIDESGMPKERFSAEFPKEGPSILRIQQVVRGDSAAYFCASSSSSGVYEQYFGPGTRLTVT.

The V and J genes are TRBV4-2 and TRBJ1-4, with D tentatively TRBD1 (6 bases). The CDR3 contains 16 residues. Between the trimmed V and J ends, which lost 0 bases and 6 bases, there was a span of 14 bases. Germline assignment: CDR1 LGHNA and CDR2 YNFKEQ. The CDR3 DNA sequence: TGTGCCAGCAGCCAAGAGTCAGGGGAACGACATGAAAAACTGTTTTTT. It codes for CASSQESGERHEKLFF.

The chain is built from TRBV5-4 and TRBJ2-5, with TRBD2 identical over 8 bases. The CDR3 has 14 amino acids. Germline CDR1 reads SGHNT; CDR2 reads YYREEE (reference sequence). V trimming: 4 bases; J trimming: 4 bases; junction bases outside the gene matches: 6. The CDR3 here is CASSPGTRLETQYF. CDR3 nucleotide sequence: TGTGCCAGCAGCCCGGGGACTAGACTAGAGACCCAGTACTTC.

The V call is TRBV28, the J call TRBJ1-2, with D uncertain. Per germline, CDR1 MDHEN and CDR2 SYDVKM. The germline V and J ends were trimmed by 2 bases and 5 bases, with 6 bases remaining between them. This CDR3 has 12 residues. CDR3 bases: TGTGCCAGCAGTTTACGCAGTTATGGCTACACCTTC. Its protein product is CASSLRSYGYTF.

The table lists this clone with a count of one. J is TRBJ2-7 and V is TRBV5-8, with TRBD2 matching 9 bases. With 0 bases clipped from V and 2 bases from J, the junction kept 6 bases outside the gene matches. The length of the CDR3 is 16 residues. Germline CDR1 reads SGHTS; CDR2 reads YDEGEE. This CDR3 is CASSLGSGLATYEQYF. Here the CDR3 DNA reads TGTGCCAGCAGCTTGGGGTCGGGACTAGCAACCTACGAGCAGTACTTC.

The chain recombines TRBV9 with TRBJ2-7; TRBD1 agrees at 7 bases. V lost 6 bases, J lost 2 bases, and 5 bases stayed unmatched. This CDR3 is built from 13 residues. Germline CDR1 SGDLS, CDR2 YYNGEE. DNA for the CDR3: TGTGCCAGCAACCCAGGGGGTACCTACGAGCAGTACTTC. Amino acids: CASNPGGTYEQYF.

This clone was seen a single time. V gene TRBV19 combines with J gene TRBJ2-2; the match to TRBD2 covers 7 bases. Per germline, CDR1 LNHDA and CDR2 SQIVND (reference sequence). This CDR3 comprises 14 residues. V lost 5 bases to trimming and J lost 5 bases; unmatched junction nucleotides: 5. The CDR3 DNA is TGTGCCAGTAGTTGGGGGGAGGGGACCGGGGAGCTGTTTTTT. The encoded protein is CASSWGEGTGELFF.

The chain combines TRBV3-1 (or the pseudogene TRBV3-2) with TRBJ2-1, with 7 bases matching TRBD2. CDR3 length equals 16 residues. Trimming took 0 bases from V and 4 from J; bases not matched to a gene: 6. Germline CDR1 reads LGHDT; CDR2 reads YNNKEL (reference sequence). As DNA, the CDR3 is TGTGCCAGCAGCCAAGATTTGGGGACTACTTACAATGAGCAGTTCTTC. Its protein is CASSQDLGTTYNEQFF.

This chain connects TRBV29-1 to TRBJ2-1; D uncertain. The germline gives CDR1 SQVTM, CDR2 ANQGSEA. V shed 7 bases and J shed 2 bases, with 6 bases lying between them. The CDR3 has 11 residues. CDR3 loop: CSGSTYNEQFF. The CDR3 DNA is TGCAGCGGTAGCACCTACAATGAGCAGTTCTTC.

The CDR3 sequence: CASSYGQFLSPLHF. Written as DNA, the CDR3 is TGTGCCAGCAGTTACGGGCAGTTTCTTTCACCCCTCCACTTT. V gene TRBV6-5 combines with J gene TRBJ1-6; D unresolved. CDR1 is MNHEY, CDR2 SVGAGI, per germline. The ends were cut back, 2 bases at V and 9 bases at J, with 11 bases in the middle. The CDR3 has 14 amino acids.

The chain has TRBV6-6 and TRBJ1-5; 8 bases are shared with TRBD1. The J segment lost 1 base and the V segment lost 11 bases, leaving 4 bases of the junction unmatched. Germline V gives CDR1 MNHNY, CDR2 SVGAGI (reference sequence). CDR3 length: 13 amino acids. The CDR3 protein is CAGRTGSNQPQHF. In nucleotides, the CDR3 is TGTGCCGGAAGGACAGGGAGCAATCAGCCCCAGCATTTT.

The rearrangement links TRBV18 to TRBJ1-2; TRBD1 matches at 10 bases. The germline V gene encodes CDR1 KGHSH and CDR2 LQKENI. This CDR3 contains 14 residues. V dropped 6 bases and J dropped 3; count of bases not matched to a gene: 4. As DNA, the CDR3 is TGTGCCAGCTCGCCCGGGACAGGGGACTATGGCTACACCTTC. This translates into CASSPGTGDYGYTF.

The rearrangement links TRBV6-5 to TRBJ1-5, with TRBD1 matching 7 bases. Per germline, CDR1 MNHEY and CDR2 SVGAGI. The J segment lost 4 bases and the V segment lost 7 bases, leaving 7 bases of the junction unmatched. The CDR3 covers 14 residues. The CDR3, as DNA: TGTGCCAGCATGTCAGGGGGTGGGAATCAGCCCCAGCATTTT. As protein: CASMSGGGNQPQHF.

In DNA form, the CDR3 reads TGTGCCAGCAGTCCCCCCGAGGGACAGGCGTTGAACACTGAAGCTTTCTTT. Translation: CASSPPEGQALNTEAFF. The chain is built from TRBV28 and TRBJ1-1, with 8 positions matching TRBD1. From germline, CDR1 is MDHEN and CDR2 SYDVKM. The CDR3 runs 17 residues. V lost 5 bases, J lost 0 bases, and 11 bases stayed unmatched.

This clone was seen only once. The V gene is TRBV24-1, the J gene TRBJ2-1; 15 bases align to TRBD2. Trimming cost V 10 bases and J 3 bases; bases outside gene matches: 6. CDR1 is KGHDR, CDR2 SFDVKD, per germline. The CDR3 loop spans 16 amino acids. CDR3 protein: CATGTSGGKDYNEQFF. CDR3 nucleotide sequence: TGTGCCACAGGGACTAGCGGGGGGAAGGACTACAATGAGCAGTTCTTC.

The CDR3 bases are TGTGCCTGGAAGACTAGCGGGATGAACACCGGGGAGCTGTTTTTT. Protein: CAWKTSGMNTGELFF. The chain combines TRBV30 with TRBJ2-2, with 11 bases lining up with TRBD2. The CDR3 consists of 15 residues. Germline V gives CDR1 GTSNPN, CDR2 SVGIG (reference sequence). Losses at the gene ends were 4 bases for V and 1 base for J; bases not matched to a gene: 2. The full variable domain, in which reference TRBV30 and TRBJ2-2 provide the parts outside the CDR3, is SQTIHQWPATLVQPVGSPLSLECTVEGTSNPNLYWYRQAAGRGLQLLFYSVGIGQISSEVPQNLSASRPQDRQFILSSKKLLLSDSGFYLCAWKTSGMNTGELFFGEGSRLTVL.

The chain links TRBV10-3 to TRBJ1-2; weak D call: TRBD1 (5 bases). V was trimmed by 4 bases and J by 7 bases, leaving 13 bases between them. This CDR3 contains 13 residues. Looked up from germline, CDR1 is ENHRY and CDR2 is SYGVKD. The CDR3 here is CAISAQDLGGYTF. CDR3 sequence (DNA): TGTGCCATCAGTGCACAGGATTTAGGTGGCTACACCTTC.

This chain connects TRBV7-2 to TRBJ2-3; 10 nucleotides agree with TRBD1. Germline CDR1 is SGHTA and CDR2 is FQGNSA. CDR3 length equals 14 residues. V lost 4 bases to trimming and J lost 10 bases; unmatched junction nucleotides: 8. CDR3 nucleotide sequence: TGTGCCAGCAGCTCCGGACAGGGGGAGAGGGCGCAGTATTTT. Translation: CASSSGQGERAQYF.